These 3 T cell receptor beta chains share one sample of origin, sequenced in a study of T-cell reconstitution after alpha-beta-depleted transplantation in children. The TCRbeta library incorporated unique molecular identifiers. TCRdb processed the PCR reads anew with MiXCR; each CDR3 protein has one entry. The sample lists more than 400,000 distinct CDR3 sequences, over 10% occurring once. The input for sequencing was PBMCs, mostly from graft donor cells, taken 180 days after TCRalphabeta/CD19-depleted stem cell transplant. The receptors shown here come from a female patient aged 2-10 years who had a stem cell transplant for aplastic anemia, so the T cells may come from the graft donor.

This clonotype has a count of ten or more. V and J are TRBV5-5 and TRBJ2-1; D unresolved. V lost 0 bases to trimming and J lost 6 bases, with 7 bases between them. The CDR3 length is 13 residues. The germline CDR1 and CDR2 sequences are SGHKS and YYEKEE (reference sequence). The CDR3 DNA reads as TGTGCCAGCAGCTTGGATCCTTCCAATGAGCAGTTCTTC. Translated: CASSLDPSNEQFF. Combining the CDR3 with reference TRBV5-5 and TRBJ2-1 gives the whole variable domain DAGVTQSPTHLIKTRGQQVTLRCSPISGHKSVSWYQQVLGQGPQFIFQYYEKEERGRGNFPDRFSARQFPNYSSELNVNALLLGDSALYLCASSLDPSNEQFFGPGTRLTVL.

This clonotype was found a few times. V and J are TRBV6-5 and TRBJ2-1; 11 bases fit TRBD2. The CDR3 sequence is 16 residues long. Germline assignment: CDR1 MNHEY and CDR2 SVGAGI. The ends lost 1 base at V and 8 bases at J; junction bases unmatched: 7. The CDR3 DNA follows: TGTGCCAGCAGTTACTTTATCACTAGCGGGAGCTATGAGCAGTTCTTC. Translating gives CASSYFITSGSYEQFF.

The J gene is TRBJ2-5, the V gene TRBV7-9, with TRBD1 matching over 8 bases. This CDR3 is built from 14 residues. V dropped 5 bases and J dropped 5; count of bases not matched to a gene: 7. Germline V gene lookup returns CDR1 SEHNR and CDR2 FQNEAQ (reference sequence). The CDR3 DNA reads as TGTGCCAGCAGCCCCAGGGGGCGAGGGGAGACCCAGTACTTC. Its translation is CASSPRGRGETQYF.